This is a list of T cell receptor beta chains from one sample in a study of blood T cell repertoires in COVID-19. Measured with immunoSEQ multiplex PCR; TCRdb has only the in-frame clones, and not every one. The sample consists of fewer than 600,000 clones, roughly 89% of them appearing once. Specimen: peripheral blood. The receptors were sampled from a man aged 18 to 35 with COVID-19, enrolled during active disease. Each CDR3 is given with its conserved first and last residue. Each record gives: D gene, clone size, J gene, V gene, CDR3 protein, CDR3 DNA. The D gene is left open where the match is weak. Size values are once, few and many counts, or a class for expanded clones, and some rows have none.

TRBD1,.,TRBJ1-6,TRBV5-1,CASSDRESDSPLHF,TGCGCCAGCAGTGACAGGGAAAGCGATTCACCCCTCCACTTT
TRBD1,.,TRBJ1-3,TRBV2,CASSERQGAGNTIYF,TGTGCCAGCAGTGAAAGACAGGGGGCTGGAAACACCATATATTTT
.,.,TRBJ2-7,TRBV11-3,CASSLSGSSYEQYF,TGTGCCAGCAGCTTATCGGGAAGCTCCTACGAGCAGTACTTC
TRBD2,.,TRBJ2-5,TRBV2,CASSGGAEETQYF,TGTGCCAGTAGCGGGGGGGCGGAAGAGACCCAGTACTTC
TRBD2,many,TRBJ2-5,TRBV19,CASSKSLAGGTGETQYF,TGTGCCAGTAGTAAGAGCTTAGCGGGGGGCACCGGAGAGACCCAGTACTTC
.,.,TRBJ1-4,TRBV4-1,CASSQEGGFKGWEKLFF,TGCGCCAGCAGCCAAGAAGGGGGATTTAAGGGATGGGAAAAACTGTTTTTT
TRBD2,.,TRBJ2-1,TRBV11-2,CASSSRGAGDSNEQFF,TGTGCCAGCAGCTCCCGGGGAGCGGGAGACTCTAATGAGCAGTTCTTC
TRBD2,.,TRBJ2-7,TRBV11-2,CASSLSAGASYEQYF,TGTGCCAGCAGCCTATCCGCGGGAGCCTCCTACGAGCAGTACTTC
TRBD1,.,TRBJ1-2,TRBV19,CASSTQGAHGYTF,TGTGCCAGTAGTACGCAGGGGGCGCATGGCTACACCTTC
TRBD2,.,TRBJ2-2,TRBV6-2/TRBV6-3,CASSKLAPGELFF,TGTGCCAGCAGCAAACTAGCGCCCGGGGAGCTGTTTTTT
TRBD1,.,TRBJ1-2,TRBV19,CASSISTGLGYGYTF,TGTGCCAGTAGTATTTCGACAGGGTTAGGGTATGGCTACACCTTC
TRBD2,.,TRBJ2-1,TRBV7-8,CASSLALAEYNEQFF,TGTGCCAGCAGCTTAGCACTAGCGGAGTACAATGAGCAGTTCTTC
.,.,TRBJ1-3,TRBV5-1,CASSLAADSGNTIYF,TGCGCCAGCAGCTTGGCCGCAGATTCTGGAAACACCATATATTTT
.,.,TRBJ1-1,TRBV3-1/TRBV3-2,CASSQDSGFYQSTEAFF,TGTGCCAGCAGCCAAGATTCAGGCTTCTATCAGAGCACTGAAGCTTTCTTT
.,.,TRBJ1-5,TRBV3-1/TRBV3-2,CASSQADSNQPQHF,TGTGCCAGCAGCCAGGCAGATAGCAATCAGCCCCAGCATTTT
.,.,TRBJ2-2,TRBV2,CASSVTANTGELFF,TGTGCCAGCAGCGTCACAGCGAACACCGGGGAGCTGTTTTTT